This T cell receptor (beta chain) was profiled in a study of blood T cell repertoires in COVID-19. About the study: Acute and convalescent COVID-19 samples came from the United States, Italy and Spain. PBMCs, B-cell-depleted T cells, or T cells provided the cDNA or gDNA that made up the material.

Trimming removed 1 base at V and 1 base at J, with 15 bases between. Germline CDR1 is SGHKS and CDR2 is YYEKEE (reference sequence). The CDR3 sequence is 16 residues long. Data came from immunoSEQ multiplex PCR; TCRdb stores just in-frame clones and leaves some out. The sample lists 45,000 to 60,000 clones, about 85% occurring once. The chain uses TRBV5-5 and TRBJ2-7; D might be TRBD2 (6 bases). The sample was peripheral blood. This TCR derives from a human donor in a cohort sampled during active COVID-19. CDR3 region: CASSLWPGVGSYEQYF. CDR3 nucleotides: TGTGCCAGCAGCTTGTGGCCGGGAGTAGGGTCCTACGAGCAGTACTTC.